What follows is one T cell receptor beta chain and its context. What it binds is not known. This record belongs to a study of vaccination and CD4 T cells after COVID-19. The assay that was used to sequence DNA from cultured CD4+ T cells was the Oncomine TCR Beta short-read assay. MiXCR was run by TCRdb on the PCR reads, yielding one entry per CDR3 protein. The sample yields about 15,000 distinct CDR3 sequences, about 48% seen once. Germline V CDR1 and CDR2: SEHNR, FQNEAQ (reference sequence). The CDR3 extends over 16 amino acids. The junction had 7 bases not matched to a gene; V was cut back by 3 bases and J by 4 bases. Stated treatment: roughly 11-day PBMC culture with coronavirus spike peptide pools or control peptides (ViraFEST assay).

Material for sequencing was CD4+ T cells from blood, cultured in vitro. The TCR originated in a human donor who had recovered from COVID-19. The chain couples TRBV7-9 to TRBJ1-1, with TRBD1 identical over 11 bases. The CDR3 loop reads CASSLAGTGGSTEAFF. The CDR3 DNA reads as TGTGCCAGCAGCTTGGCCGGGACAGGGGGGAGCACTGAAGCTTTCTTT.